Below, 24 T cell receptor beta chains from the same sample are listed, as sequenced in a study of shared clonotypes between healthy human individuals (dated by TCRdb to 2019 to 2021). To prepare the library, the immunoSEQ multiplex PCR assay was applied. Here the immuneACCESS table is served through TCRdb, limited to in-frame sequences with V and J called. Missing clones are a known gap in these copies; in checked studies unresolved V genes cover under half, and the rest lacks a known reason. For this sample there are about 490,000 clones; 81% appear just once. Roughly 13% of the sample is held by the ten biggest clonotypes. Sequenced: PBMCs. The receptors were gathered from a woman in her thirties or forties in good health. Some clones in this sample may be carry-over from other donors' samples.

A remark on this clone: A far larger clone is only one base removed, so a read error is likely. The chain couples TRBV11-3 to TRBJ2-4, with 9 bases matching TRBD1. The CDR3 length is 13 residues. CDR1 is SGHNT and CDR2 is YENEEA in the germline V gene. Trimming at V came to 3 bases and at J to 13 bases, leaving 7 bases not matched to a gene. This CDR3 is CASSLGGTGQQYF. The CDR3 DNA reads as TGTGCCAGCAGCTTGGGGGGGACAGGGCAACAGTACTTC.

The V and J genes are TRBV7-2 and TRBJ2-7, with D possibly matching TRBD2 (6 bases). Germline values: CDR1 SGHTA, CDR2 FQGNSA. The CDR3 covers 17 residues. The germline V and J ends were trimmed by 3 bases and 3 bases, with 21 bases remaining between them. Here the CDR3 reads CASSFFGGGRMVYEQYF. In nucleotides, the CDR3 is TGTGCCAGCAGCTTTTTTGGGGGAGGCCGGATGGTCTACGAGCAGTACTTC. Full variable domain (outside the CDR3, taken from reference TRBV7-2 and TRBJ2-7): GAGVSQSPSNKVTEKGKDVELRCDPISGHTALYWYRQSLGQGLEFLIYFQGNSAPDKSGLPSDRFSAERTGGSVSTLTIQRTQQEDSAVYLCASSFFGGGRMVYEQYFGPGTRLTVT.

This clone was observed once. J is TRBJ2-3 and V is TRBV6-4; a weak D match, TRBD1 (5 bases). The germline V gene has CDR1 MRHNA and CDR2 SNTAGT. Trimming cost V 6 bases and J 2 bases, with 9 bases left between them. CDR3 size: 13 residues. CDR3 coding DNA: TGTGCCAGCAGCAGGGAACTCACAGATACGCAGTATTTT. Its translation is CASSRELTDTQYF.

CDR3 region: CASSRDGQANTEAFF. CDR3 nucleotides: TGTGCCAGCAGCCGGGACGGACAGGCGAACACTGAAGCTTTCTTT. The V call is TRBV11-2, the J call TRBJ1-1, with 7 bases lining up with TRBD1. CDR1 and CDR2 from the germline V gene are SGHAT and FQNNGV. Unmatched junction bases numbered 7, after V lost 5 bases and J lost 1 base. There are 15 residues in the CDR3.

This clone was detected only once. The rearrangement links TRBV27 to TRBJ2-7; 9 bases agree with TRBD2. V gave up 6 bases and J gave up 0 bases; unmatched junction bases: 9. The CDR3 is 16 amino acids. From germline, CDR1 is MNHEY and CDR2 SMNVEV (reference sequence). The CDR3 DNA is TGTGCCAGCAGCGTCCGTCTAGCGGGACTCTCCTACGAGCAGTACTTC. Translation: CASSVRLAGLSYEQYF.

The CDR3 is CASSRPAGAYEQYF. In DNA form, the CDR3 reads TGTGCCAGCAGCCGACCCGCAGGGGCGTACGAGCAGTACTTC. The chain recombines TRBV7-2 with TRBJ2-7; a possible D gene is TRBD1 (6 bases). CDR1 is SGHTA and CDR2 is FQGNSA in the germline V gene. The CDR3 covers 14 residues. V dropped 5 bases and J dropped 4 bases, with 15 bases sitting between them.

The rearrangement uses TRBV28 and TRBJ2-5; D might be TRBD1 (5 bases). The J call may be mistaken, given a closer DNA end match to TRBJ2-7. The CDR3 consists of 15 residues. Looked up from germline, CDR1 is MDHEN and CDR2 is SYDVKM. CDR3 amino acids: CASSLQGTRSYEQYF. CDR3 in DNA: TGTGCCAGCAGTTTACAGGGAACGAGGTCCTACGAGCAGTACTTC.

The CDR3 loop reads CASSPYGGAGGGLDTQYF. DNA of the CDR3: TGCGCCAGCAGCCCATATGGCGGTGCGGGAGGGGGCTTAGATACGCAGTATTTT. The chain couples TRBV4-1 to TRBJ2-3, with 9 bases that match TRBD2. Per germline, CDR1 MGHRA and CDR2 YSYEKL. The CDR3 consists of 18 residues. V shed 4 bases and J 5 bases; nucleotides not matched to a gene: 16.

This clone was seen ten or more times. Other DNA sequences from this sample encode an identical CDR3 as well. The J gene is TRBJ2-2, the V gene TRBV27; D remains unclear. Deletions cut 2 bases from V and 2 bases from J, with 12 bases between. Germline V gene lookup returns CDR1 MNHEY and CDR2 SMNVEV (reference sequence). The CDR3 has 16 amino acids. The CDR3 reads CASSLRVQLNTGELFF. The CDR3, as DNA: TGTGCCAGCAGTTTACGGGTCCAGCTAAACACCGGGGAGCTGTTTTTT.

The gene calls are TRBV11-1 and TRBJ2-3, with 7 bases that match TRBD2. The CDR3 is 16 amino acids. The germline gives CDR1 SGHAT, CDR2 FQDESV (reference sequence). V lost 5 bases to trimming and J lost 3 bases; unmatched junction nucleotides: 11. CDR3 DNA sequence: TGTGCCAGCAGCCCCTGGGCGGGAGTTAGGACAGATACGCAGTATTTT. Protein product: CASSPWAGVRTDTQYF. The full variable domain, rest sourced from reference TRBV11-1 and TRBJ2-3, is EAEVAQSPRYKITEKSQAVAFWCDPISGHATLYWYRQILGQGPELLVQFQDESVVDDSQLPKDRFSAERLKGVDSTLKIQPAELGDSAMYLCASSPWAGVRTDTQYFGPGTRLTVL.

To note about this clone: Other DNA sequences of this sample code for an identical CDR3. The chain is built from TRBV7-9 and TRBJ2-1, with no clear D. Germline CDR1 is SEHNR and CDR2 is FQNEAQ (reference sequence). V lost 3 bases, J lost 3 bases, and 0 bases lay in between. The length of the CDR3 is 11 residues. CDR3 bases: TGTGCCAGCAGCTTCTACAATGAGCAGTTCTTC. Translation gives CASSFYNEQFF. Looking up the rest from reference TRBV7-9 and TRBJ2-1 gives the full variable domain: DTGVSQNPRHKITKRGQNVTFRCDPISEHNRLYWYRQTLGQGPEFLTYFQNEAQLEKSRLLSDRFSAERPKGSFSTLEIQRTEQGDSAMYLCASSFYNEQFFGPGTRLTVL.

In nucleotides, the CDR3 is TGTGCCAGCAGTCCCCAGGGGGGGTATAACACTGAAGCTTTCTTT. The encoded protein is CASSPQGGYNTEAFF. V and J are TRBV27 and TRBJ1-1; 7 bases map to TRBD1. The trim removed 5 bases at V and 2 bases at J, leaving 8 bases unmatched. The CDR3 spans 15 residues. The V gene's germline CDR1 is MNHEY and CDR2 SMNVEV (reference sequence).

Note on this clone: One base separates it from a far larger clone, so it is likely a read error. CDR3 in DNA: TGCGCCAGCAGCACAAGGGGGGACTCTGGGGCCAACGTCCTGACTTTC. Translation gives CASSTRGDSGANVLTF. The V call is TRBV5-1, the J call TRBJ2-6, with D perhaps TRBD1 or TRBD2 (6 bases each). Germline V gene data show CDR1 as SGHRS and CDR2 as YFSETQ. CDR3 size: 16 residues. V was trimmed by 4 bases and J by 0 bases, leaving 11 bases between them.

This sequence joins TRBV18 and TRBJ2-1; the D gene is possibly TRBD2 (6 bases). V dropped 3 bases and J dropped 9 bases, with 15 bases sitting between them. The CDR3 contains 14 residues. Germline values: CDR1 KGHSH, CDR2 LQKENI. The CDR3 nucleotides are TGTGCCAGCTCACCCCCTTCTACCGGGGGTGAGCAGTTCTTC. It is translated as CASSPPSTGGEQFF. Supplemented by reference TRBV18 and TRBJ2-1, the full variable domain reads NAGVMQNPRHLVRRRGQEARLRCSPMKGHSHVYWYRQLPEEGLKFMVYLQKENIIDESGMPKERFSAEFPKEGPSILRIQQVVRGDSAAYFCASSPPSTGGEQFFGPGTRLTVL.

The V call is TRBV4-2, the J call TRBJ1-5; D is undetermined. This CDR3 is built from 12 residues. Per germline, CDR1 LGHNA and CDR2 YNFKEQ. Between the trimmed V and J ends, which lost 3 bases and 5 bases, there was a span of 5 bases. The CDR3 nucleotides read TGTGCCAGCAGCCAGGGATATCAGCCCCAGCATTTT. This sequence encodes CASSQGYQPQHF.

The V and J genes are TRBV6-4 and TRBJ1-1; D gene uncertain. From germline, CDR1 is MRHNA and CDR2 SNTAGT. The ends were cut back, 4 bases at V and 1 base at J, with 7 bases in the middle. This CDR3 contains 13 residues. The CDR3 sequence: CASSGTANTEAFF. The CDR3 DNA reads TGTGCCAGCAGTGGAACAGCGAACACTGAAGCTTTCTTT.

The rearrangement links TRBV7-9 to TRBJ1-1; no firm D call. The CDR3 has 15 residues. Germline CDR1 reads SEHNR; CDR2 reads FQNEAQ (reference sequence). The germline V and J ends were trimmed by 7 bases and 0 bases, with 15 bases remaining between them. CDR3 loop: CASTLGHNLNTEAFF. Here the CDR3 DNA reads TGTGCCAGCACGTTAGGCCACAATTTGAACACTGAAGCTTTCTTT.

The chain joins TRBV7-9 to TRBJ2-3; weak D call: TRBD1 (5 bases). Trimming took off 0 bases at V and 2 bases at J, with 9 bases between the two ends. CDR1 SEHNR and CDR2 FQNEAQ come from the germline V gene (reference sequence). The CDR3 is 15 residues long. This CDR3 reads CASSLAAGNTDTQYF. CDR3 in DNA: TGTGCCAGCAGCTTAGCTGCAGGGAACACAGATACGCAGTATTTT. Drawing the rest from reference TRBV7-9 and TRBJ2-3, the complete variable domain is DTGVSQNPRHKITKRGQNVTFRCDPISEHNRLYWYRQTLGQGPEFLTYFQNEAQLEKSRLLSDRFSAERPKGSFSTLEIQRTEQGDSAMYLCASSLAAGNTDTQYFGPGTRLTVL.

This clone was counted a single time. With a much larger clone just one base away, this may be a read error. This chain connects TRBV19 to TRBJ2-5; no clear D gene. V was shortened by 5 bases and J by 3 bases, with 16 bases between the two germline ends. The CDR3 covers 15 residues. CDR1 LNHDA and CDR2 SQIVND come from the germline V gene (reference sequence). CDR3 sequence reads: CASSPLANYKETQYF. In DNA form, the CDR3 reads TGTGCCAGTAGTCCCCTCGCGAACTACAAAGAGACCCAGTACTTC.

The genes are TRBV4-1 and TRBJ1-3, with D maybe TRBD1 (6 bases). Trimming shortened V by 4 bases and J by 0 bases, and 10 bases separated the two germline ends. The germline gives CDR1 MGHRA, CDR2 YSYEKL. The CDR3 spans 15 residues. The CDR3 nucleotides are TGCGCCAGCAGCCCGGACAGAGCCTCTGGAAACACCATATATTTT. This sequence encodes CASSPDRASGNTIYF.

Comment on this clone: A far larger clone is one nucleotide away, so this likely arose from a read error. The chain has TRBV4-2 and TRBJ2-3, with 13 bases identical to TRBD2. The CDR3 runs 16 residues. The germline V gene encodes CDR1 LGHNA and CDR2 YNFKEQ. After removal of 3 bases from V and 8 bases from J, the junction contained 8 bases not matched to a gene. The CDR3 bases are TGTGCCAGCAGCCAGCGACTAGCGGGGGGACGGGTTACGCAGTATTTT. Its translation: CASSQRLAGGRVTQYF.

V is TRBV4-2 and J is TRBJ2-3; 11 nucleotides align to TRBD2. The CDR3 is 15 amino acids. The V gene's germline CDR1 is LGHNA and CDR2 YNFKEQ. V was pared by 0 bases and J by 9 bases, with 5 bases of the junction left unmatched. The CDR3 loop reads CASSQEALAGGTQYF. The DNA for the CDR3 is TGTGCCAGCAGCCAAGAGGCTCTAGCGGGAGGAACGCAGTATTTT.

The chain couples TRBV28 to TRBJ2-1, with 10 bases that match TRBD2. The trim removed 6 bases at V and 3 bases at J, leaving 2 bases unmatched. This CDR3 has 14 residues. Germline V gene data show CDR1 as MDHEN and CDR2 as SYDVKM. The CDR3: CASRRLAGYNEQFF. For the CDR3, the DNA is TGTGCCAGCAGACGACTAGCGGGCTACAATGAGCAGTTCTTC.

V usage is TRBV30 and J usage is TRBJ1-2; D is unresolved. This CDR3 spans 15 amino acids. V lost 3 bases and J 4 bases, leaving 18 bases between the germline ends. Germline V gene data show CDR1 as GTSNPN and CDR2 as SVGIG (reference sequence). CDR3 amino acids: CAWRARPEGLYGYTF. As DNA, the CDR3 is TGTGCCTGGAGAGCCAGGCCGGAGGGTCTCTATGGCTACACCTTC.